The 27 T cell receptor beta chains below all came from one sample that was sequenced in a study of patients and donors after allogeneic stem cell transplantation (dated by TCRdb to the early 2020s). Receptors were amplified or captured by RT-PCR. Sequencing was carried out with a NextSeq 550. The public reads were reanalyzed by TCRdb: fastp trimming at Q25, MiXCR alignment, in-frame beta chains only. Each CDR3 protein gets just one entry, which takes the most common genes and DNA from the rows behind it. The table for this sample lists about 410,000 distinct CDR3 sequences; about a sixth of them were counted only once. The ten most abundant clones make up roughly 7.2% of the sample. Specimen: blood, either unsorted or a sorted T cell fraction (not recorded which). Receptors were obtained from a human donor who was either an allogeneic HSCT recipient or a stem cell or donor lymphocyte infusion donor (not recorded which). It is not recorded whose cells these are; they may come from a transplant donor.

The genes are TRBV4-3 and TRBJ1-2, with a weak D call TRBD1 (5 bases). The CDR3 totals 15 residues. V was trimmed by 3 bases and J by 5 bases, leaving 16 bases between them. Looked up from germline, CDR1 is LGHNA and CDR2 is YSLEER. The CDR3 DNA reads as TGCGCCAGCAGCCACCCTAAGAGGGACGTTTATGGCTACACCTTC. Translated, it gives CASSHPKRDVYGYTF.

The rearrangement joins TRBV5-4 to TRBJ1-2; D may be TRBD1 (6 bases). V lost 2 bases, J lost 6 bases, and 11 bases lay in between. Per germline, CDR1 SGHNT and CDR2 YYREEE (reference sequence). The CDR3 runs to 13 residues. In DNA, the CDR3 is TGTGCCAGCAGCTTAATAGGGGGGAATGGCTACACCTTC. It yields the protein CASSLIGGNGYTF.

This clonotype was counted a few times. This sequence joins TRBV12-3 or TRBV12-4 and TRBJ2-5, with a possible D match to TRBD1 (5 bases). The V and J ends lost 4 bases and 9 bases respectively, with 9 bases between them. The CDR3 has 11 amino acids. CDR3 bases: TGTGCCAGCAGTTGGGGCCATTCCCAGTACTTC. Amino acids: CASSWGHSQYF.

In its sample, this clonotype was seen a few times. This chain connects TRBV6-5 to TRBJ2-2; TRBD1 might be the D (5 bases). Trimming stripped 3 bases from V and 4 bases from J, with 15 bases between. CDR1 is MNHEY and CDR2 is SVGAGI in the germline V gene. The CDR3 covers 16 residues. The CDR3, as DNA: TGTGCCAGCAGTTATAACGGCCCAGGGCGCACCGGGGAGCTGTTTTTT. Translation: CASSYNGPGRTGELFF.

The chain uses TRBV5-1 and TRBJ2-2; 14 positions agree with TRBD2. V shed 4 bases, J shed 6 bases, and the junction held 5 bases outside the gene matches. The germline CDR1 and CDR2 sequences are SGHRS and YFSETQ. This CDR3 contains 16 residues. The CDR3: CASSGPGLAGAGELFF. DNA of the CDR3: TGCGCCAGCAGCGGACCGGGACTAGCGGGAGCCGGGGAGCTGTTTTTT.

The J gene is TRBJ2-5, the V gene TRBV7-9; D gene ambiguous. Germline V gene lookup returns CDR1 SEHNR and CDR2 FQNEAQ (reference sequence). Trimming stripped 3 bases from V and 5 bases from J, with 10 bases between. This CDR3 contains 13 residues. Written as DNA, the CDR3 is TGTGCCAGCAGCTTGAAGGGCCGCGAGACCCAGTACTTC. Translating gives CASSLKGRETQYF.

Only a few counts were recorded for this clonotype. The chain links TRBV12-3 or TRBV12-4 to TRBJ2-2, with D possibly matching TRBD2 (6 bases). Trimming stripped 5 bases from V and 3 bases from J, with 19 bases between. The CDR3 covers 17 residues. The CDR3 nucleotides read TGTGCCAGCAGTCTCCTCGGTGGTAGCGGCTACACCGGGGAGCTGTTTTTT. This sequence encodes CASSLLGGSGYTGELFF.

This clonotype was recorded many times. The chain carries TRBV5-6 and TRBJ2-3, with unresolved D. CDR3 length: 13 amino acids. V gave up 3 bases and J gave up 4 bases, with 9 bases separating them. Germline V lookup: CDR1 SGHDT, CDR2 YYEEEE. The CDR3 region is CASSSRGADTQYF. CDR3 DNA: TGTGCCAGCAGCTCCCGCGGAGCAGATACGCAGTATTTT.

This chain connects TRBV7-9 to TRBJ1-2; possibly TRBD1 for D (5 bases). Germline-derived CDR1 and CDR2 are SEHNR and FQNEAQ (reference sequence). Deletions cut 3 bases from V and 6 bases from J, with 14 bases between. The CDR3 runs 14 residues. CDR3 DNA sequence: TGTGCCAGCAGCTTGAATGACAGATTCGATGGCTACACCTTC. Amino acid sequence: CASSLNDRFDGYTF.

This clonotype was counted between two and nine times. The chain is built from TRBV7-8 and TRBJ1-5; D unresolved. V gave up 4 bases and J gave up 13 bases, with 11 bases separating them. Germline CDR1 SGHVS, CDR2 FQNEAQ. The CDR3 runs to 11 residues. For the CDR3, the DNA is TGTGCCAGCAGCTCCGCCGCGGAGCAGCATTTT. It translates to CASSSAAEQHF. The complete variable domain, with remaining parts taken from reference TRBV7-8 and TRBJ1-5, reads GAGVSQSPRYKVAKRGQDVALRCDPISGHVSLFWYQQALGQGPEFLTYFQNEAQLDKSGLPSDRFFAERPEGSVSTLKIQRTQQEDSAVYLCASSSAAEQHFGDGTRLSIL.

This clonotype appeared a few times. This sequence joins TRBV6-5 and TRBJ1-2; no clear D. Trimming shortened V by 2 bases and J by 3 bases, and 13 bases separated the two germline ends. The CDR3 loop spans 15 amino acids. CDR1 MNHEY and CDR2 SVGAGI come from the germline V gene. The CDR3 region has the DNA TGTGCCAGCAGTTACCGCCTTCCACTGGACTATGGCTACACCTTC. Amino acid sequence: CASSYRLPLDYGYTF.

This clonotype was recorded at least ten times. This chain links TRBV19 with TRBJ2-1; D gene uncertain. This CDR3 has 14 amino acids. CDR1 is LNHDA and CDR2 is SQIVND in the germline V gene (reference sequence). Trimming took 1 base from V and 9 from J, leaving 13 bases between them. CDR3 DNA: TGTGCCAGTAGTATAGGGGGAATAGTAGCTGAGCAGTTCTTC. This encodes CASSIGGIVAEQFF.

This clonotype was seen more than once but under ten times. This chain uses TRBV18 with TRBJ2-7; D is tentatively TRBD1 or TRBD2 (7 bases each). The CDR3 runs 16 residues. V lost 3 bases to trimming and J lost 0 bases, with 15 bases between them. Looked up from germline, CDR1 is KGHSH and CDR2 is LQKENI. CDR3 in DNA: TGTGCCAGCTCACCTGGGGGGGGACAGACCTCCTACGAGCAGTACTTC. Translated: CASSPGGGQTSYEQYF.

This clonotype has only a few counts. V and J are TRBV12-3 or TRBV12-4 and TRBJ1-6; unclear D gene. This CDR3 has 13 amino acids. Trimming pared 3 bases from V and 6 bases from J, leaving 6 bases between. CDR3 nucleotide sequence: TGTGCCAGCAGTTTTGGGCGTAATTCACCCCTCCACTTT. It is translated as CASSFGRNSPLHF.

This clonotype was counted a few times. The V and J genes are TRBV3-1 and TRBJ1-2; no clear D. The CDR3 covers 13 residues. Per germline, CDR1 LGHDT and CDR2 YNNKEL (reference sequence). V was shortened by 0 bases and J by 8 bases, with 10 bases between the two germline ends. The DNA of the CDR3 is TGTGCCAGCAGCCAAGATCCTGGGTTCGGCTACACCTTC. It yields the protein CASSQDPGFGYTF.

This clonotype was counted a single time. The chain combines TRBV18 with TRBJ1-2; no clear D gene. Trimming took off 3 bases at V and 4 bases at J, with 18 bases between the two ends. Germline V gene lookup returns CDR1 KGHSH and CDR2 LQKENI. The CDR3 has 16 residues. The CDR3 nucleotides are TGTGCCAGCTCACCCTCGAACCAACCCAGAGGCTATGGCTACACCTTC. Translated: CASSPSNQPRGYGYTF.

In its sample, this clonotype was seen a few times. The chain combines TRBV21-1 with TRBJ2-1; no check of the table's D call, TRBD1, against the DNA was made. TRBV21-1 corresponds to a pseudogene. This CDR3 is built from 18 residues. CDR3 bases: TGTGCCAGCAGCAAAGGTTCTCTCCCGGACTACTACTACAATGAGCAGTTCTTC. Amino acid sequence: CASSKGSLPDYYYNEQFF.

The V call is TRBV6-1, the J call TRBJ2-2, with D perhaps matching TRBD2 (5 bases). V lost 6 bases to trimming and J lost 9 bases, with 14 bases between them. Germline lookup yields CDR1 MNHNS and CDR2 SASEGT. CDR3 length: 13 amino acids. In nucleotides, the CDR3 is TGTGCCAGCAGGGACTTACCGGCGAGGGAGCTGTTTTTT. This translates into CASRDLPARELFF.

This clonotype came up a few times. V usage is TRBV25-1 and J usage is TRBJ2-7; perhaps D is TRBD1 or TRBD2 (5 bases each). Germline V CDR1 and CDR2: MGHDK, SYGVNS. V was shortened by 1 base and J by 2 bases, with 9 bases between the two germline ends. This CDR3 comprises 14 residues. The CDR3 spells CASSESEGPYEQYF. DNA for the CDR3: TGTGCCAGCAGTGAATCTGAGGGGCCCTACGAGCAGTACTTC.

This clonotype has at least ten counts. The rearrangement uses TRBV12-3 or TRBV12-4 and TRBJ2-2; weak D call: TRBD1 (6 bases). This CDR3 is built from 15 residues. Deletions cut 3 bases from V and 5 bases from J, with 13 bases between. CDR3 residues: CASSFSGQITGELFF. Here the CDR3 DNA reads TGTGCCAGCAGTTTCTCAGGACAGATAACCGGGGAGCTGTTTTTT.

This clonotype was seen a handful of times. The rearrangement joins TRBV18 to TRBJ2-7; D not certain. The CDR3 loop spans 12 amino acids. CDR1 is KGHSH and CDR2 is LQKENI in the germline V gene. Between the trimmed V and J ends, which lost 1 base and 4 bases, there was a span of 5 bases. The CDR3 protein is CASSPREYEQYF. CDR3 nucleotide sequence: TGTGCCAGCTCACCACGAGAGTACGAGCAGTACTTC. Full variable domain (outside the CDR3, taken from reference TRBV18 and TRBJ2-7): NAGVMQNPRHLVRRRGQEARLRCSPMKGHSHVYWYRQLPEEGLKFMVYLQKENIIDESGMPKERFSAEFPKEGPSILRIQQVVRGDSAAYFCASSPREYEQYFGPGTRLTVT.

In this sample, this clonotype turned up a few times. This chain connects TRBV9 to TRBJ1-1, with no clear D. V was trimmed by 3 bases and J by 5 bases, leaving 17 bases between them. Per the germline V gene, CDR1 is SGDLS and CDR2 is YYNGEE. CDR3 size: 15 residues. The DNA for the CDR3 is TGTGCCAGCAGCGCCTCTCGGGTGGAGGAGACTGAAGCTTTCTTT. This sequence encodes CASSASRVEETEAFF.

This clonotype was seen at least ten times. J is TRBJ1-5 and V is TRBV29-1; 9 bases match TRBD1. Germline V gives CDR1 SQVTM, CDR2 ANQGSEA. The CDR3 spans 12 residues. J gave up 5 bases and V 4 bases, and 0 bases lay outside the gene matches. In DNA form, the CDR3 reads TGCAGCGTTGGGGACAGGGATCAGCCCCAGCATTTT. Its protein product is CSVGDRDQPQHF.

This clonotype was seen a handful of times. The chain has TRBV5-1 and TRBJ2-1; 8 nucleotides match TRBD2. This CDR3 contains 14 residues. The J segment lost 8 bases and the V segment lost 0 bases, leaving 4 bases of the junction unmatched. Per the germline V gene, CDR1 is SGHRS and CDR2 is YFSETQ. The CDR3 loop reads CASSLGGLEHEQFF. The CDR3 bases are TGCGCCAGCAGCTTGGGGGGACTAGAACATGAGCAGTTCTTC. Filled out from reference TRBV5-1 and TRBJ2-1, the complete variable domain reads KAGVTQTPRYLIKTRGQQVTLSCSPISGHRSVSWYQQTPGQGLQFLFEYFSETQRNKGNFPGRFSGRQFSNSRSEMNVSTLELGDSALYLCASSLGGLEHEQFFGPGTRLTVL.

The genes are TRBV28 and TRBJ1-5; D is unresolved. Germline V gene sequence: CDR1 MDHEN, CDR2 SYDVKM. Trimming removed 3 bases from V and 5 bases from J, with 14 bases in between. The CDR3 extends over 15 amino acids. The CDR3 DNA reads TGTGCCAGCAGTTTCGGGCCGCCTTTTTATCAGCCCCAGCATTTT. Its protein is CASSFGPPFYQPQHF.

J is TRBJ2-7 and V is TRBV7-2, with D tentatively TRBD1 or TRBD2 (5 bases each). The germline V gene has CDR1 SGHTA and CDR2 FQGNSA. V dropped 5 bases and J dropped 3 bases, with 17 bases sitting between them. This CDR3 contains 15 residues. The CDR3 is CASSPRDQRIYEQYF. The DNA of the CDR3 is TGTGCCAGCAGCCCCCGGGACCAGAGGATCTACGAGCAGTACTTC.

This clonotype was seen only a few times. The chain couples TRBV28 to TRBJ1-1; D is unresolved. The germline CDR1 and CDR2 sequences are MDHEN and SYDVKM. Trimming left V 10 bases short and J 1 base short, with 7 bases between. This CDR3 region has 11 residues. The CDR3 loop reads CATFGNTEAFF. As DNA, the CDR3 is TGTGCCACCTTCGGGAACACTGAAGCTTTCTTT. The entire variable domain, with the rest obtained from reference TRBV28 and TRBJ1-1, is as follows: DVKVTQSSRYLVKRTGEKVFLECVQDMDHENMFWYRQDPGLGLRLIYFSYDVKMKEKGDIPEGYSVSREKKERFSLILESASTNQTSMYLCATFGNTEAFFGQGTRLTVV.